This paragraph covers one TCR beta chain sequence. Its target is unknown. The CDR3 covers 14 residues. V was shortened by 4 bases and J by 4 bases, with 11 bases between the two germline ends. CDR1 and CDR2 (germline): SNHLY, FYNNEI. This entry is derived from a study of OX40 agonist ivuxolimab in advanced cancers. Here immunoSEQ multiplex PCR was the method, and the copy in TCRdb shows in-frame clones only, minus some. Of some 70,000 clones listed, roughly nine tenths are singletons. Patients were excluded for autoimmune disease history or systemic immunosuppression. With baseline, cycle 4 day 1, and cycle 7 day 1 as timepoints, blood was sampled. Study-level points and caveats: More expanded clones were found, on average, in CD8+ than in CD4+ T cells. Clonal expansion from baseline to week 6 occurred in both CD4+ and CD8+ T cells.

Material: CD4+ or CD8+ T cells sorted from blood, obtained in a trial of the OX40 agonist ivuxolimab. V and J are TRBV2 and TRBJ1-5; no definite D call. The TCR was taken from an adult with an advanced solid tumor such as melanoma, head and neck, liver or kidney cancer. The CDR3 loop reads CASSVFRENQPQHF. DNA for the CDR3: TGTGCCAGCAGTGTTTTCAGAGAGAATCAGCCCCAGCATTTT.